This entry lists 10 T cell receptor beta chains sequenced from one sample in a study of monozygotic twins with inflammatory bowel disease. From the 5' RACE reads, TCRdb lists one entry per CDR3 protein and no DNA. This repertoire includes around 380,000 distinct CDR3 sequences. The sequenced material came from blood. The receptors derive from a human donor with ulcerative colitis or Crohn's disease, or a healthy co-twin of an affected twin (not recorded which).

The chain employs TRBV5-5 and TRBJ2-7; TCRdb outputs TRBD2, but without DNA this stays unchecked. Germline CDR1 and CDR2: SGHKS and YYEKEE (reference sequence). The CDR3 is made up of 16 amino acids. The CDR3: CASSLLSGRAIYEQYF.

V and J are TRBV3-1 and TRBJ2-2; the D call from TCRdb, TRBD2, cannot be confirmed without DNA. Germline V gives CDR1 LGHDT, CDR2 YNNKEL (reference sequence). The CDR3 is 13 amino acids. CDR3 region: CASRAAGEGELFF.

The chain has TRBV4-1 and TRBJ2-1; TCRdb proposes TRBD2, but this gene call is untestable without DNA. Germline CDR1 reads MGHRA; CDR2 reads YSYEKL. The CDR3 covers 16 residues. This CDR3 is CASSQFPSGGYNEQFF.

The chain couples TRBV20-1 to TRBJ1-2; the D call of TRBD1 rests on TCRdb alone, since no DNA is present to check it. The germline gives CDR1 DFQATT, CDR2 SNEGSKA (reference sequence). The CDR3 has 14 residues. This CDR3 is CSAITDRGRIGYTF.

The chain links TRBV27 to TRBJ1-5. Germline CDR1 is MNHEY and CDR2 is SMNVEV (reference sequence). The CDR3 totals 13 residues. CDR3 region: CASSRVSNQPQHF.

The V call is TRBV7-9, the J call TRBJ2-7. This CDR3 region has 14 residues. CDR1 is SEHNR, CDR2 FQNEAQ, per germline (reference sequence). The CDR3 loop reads CASSPSTRMNEQYF.

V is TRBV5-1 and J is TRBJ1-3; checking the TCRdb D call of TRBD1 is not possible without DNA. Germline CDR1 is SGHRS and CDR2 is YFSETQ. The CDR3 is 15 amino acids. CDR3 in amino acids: CASSTDSVSGNTIYF.

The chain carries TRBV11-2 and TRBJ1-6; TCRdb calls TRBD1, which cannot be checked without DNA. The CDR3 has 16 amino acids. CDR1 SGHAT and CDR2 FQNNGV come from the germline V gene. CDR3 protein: CASSREKGSYNSPLHF.

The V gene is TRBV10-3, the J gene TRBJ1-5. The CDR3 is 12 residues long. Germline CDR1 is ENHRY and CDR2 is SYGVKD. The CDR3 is CATGYDNQPQHF.

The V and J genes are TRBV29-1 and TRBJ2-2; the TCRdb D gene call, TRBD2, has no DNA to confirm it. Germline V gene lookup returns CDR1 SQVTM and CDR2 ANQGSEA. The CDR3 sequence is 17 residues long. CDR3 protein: CSVEGRARSTSTGELFF.